One and the same sample provided the 20 T cell receptor beta chains below, sequenced in a study of T-cell reconstitution after alpha-beta-depleted transplantation in children (dated by TCRdb to 2015 to 2016). The receptor library was made with PCR. The run used an Illumina HiSeq 2500. TCR library preparation used molecular barcoding, with unique molecular identifiers applied to normalize quantification of the TCRbeta repertoire. TCRdb redid the processing of the public reads, applying fastp at Q25 and MiXCR, and retained in-frame beta chains. Rows merge per CDR3 protein into single entries with the most common DNA and genes. This sample gives 330,000 or so distinct CDR3 sequences in total; around 10% of them show up just once. Of the sample, approximately 7% is held by the ten largest clones. The label giving this sample's treatment or condition can be read as: allogeneic hematopoietic cell transplantation with graft depleted of TCRalphabeta T cells and CD19 B cells.

The sample here was PBMCs, taken before TCRalphabeta/CD19-depleted stem cell transplant. The receptors originated from a boy under two years old with acute myeloid leukemia, due to receive a stem cell transplant.

In this sample, this clonotype turned up many times. The rearrangement uses TRBV12-3 or TRBV12-4 and TRBJ2-1, with unresolved D. V lost 3 bases to trimming and J lost 8 bases, with 11 bases between them. The CDR3 consists of 13 residues. Written as DNA, the CDR3 is TGTGCCAGCAGTTTGTACCTTTGGGATGAGCAGTTCTTC. It is translated as CASSLYLWDEQFF.

This clonotype has at least ten counts. The rearrangement uses TRBV29-1 and TRBJ2-7; D call uncertain. The CDR3 extends over 14 amino acids. The V end was cut by 0 bases, the J end by 0 bases, with 9 bases between. Germline V lookup: CDR1 SQVTM, CDR2 ANQGSEA. CDR3 loop: CSVEEYRNSYEQYF. The CDR3 region has the DNA TGCAGCGTTGAAGAATACAGAAACTCCTACGAGCAGTACTTC.

This clonotype was seen at least ten times. V is TRBV12-3 or TRBV12-4 and J is TRBJ1-6; D gene ambiguous. This CDR3 is built from 15 residues. With 5 bases removed from V and 8 bases from J, the gap between germline ends came to 16 bases. The CDR3 DNA reads as TGTGCCAGCAGTCCACCCAATTTCTTGGATTCACCCCTCCACTTT. Protein product: CASSPPNFLDSPLHF.

This chain's CDR3 is CATSLAGGRGEQFF. CDR3 sequence (DNA): TGTGCTACCTCCCTAGCGGGAGGGCGGGGTGAGCAGTTCTTC. The chain carries TRBV12-5 and TRBJ2-1, with TRBD2 matching over 12 bases. Germline V gives CDR1 LGHNT, CDR2 FRNRAP. V dropped 10 bases and J dropped 9; count of bases not matched to a gene: 10. The CDR3 loop spans 14 amino acids.

This clonotype was recorded many times. The rearrangement uses TRBV6-5 and TRBJ2-3, with D perhaps matching TRBD1 or TRBD2 (5 bases each). The V end lost 2 bases, the J end lost 1 base, and 10 bases lay between the germline ends. The CDR3 has 15 amino acids. CDR1 and CDR2 from the germline V gene are MNHEY and SVGAGI. The DNA for the CDR3 is TGTGCCAGCAGTTACGGGGGTACCGGCACAGATACGCAGTATTTT. The encoded protein is CASSYGGTGTDTQYF.

This chain links TRBV7-9 with TRBJ2-5; the D is unclear. The V gene lost 5 bases and the J gene lost 2 bases, with 9 bases spanning the gap. CDR3 length: 13 amino acids. Per germline, CDR1 SEHNR and CDR2 FQNEAQ (reference sequence). The CDR3 nucleotides read TGTGCCAGCAGCATACCAATGCAAGAGACCCAGTACTTC. Encoded protein: CASSIPMQETQYF.

There are a few counts of this clonotype. V usage is TRBV12-3 or TRBV12-4 and J usage is TRBJ1-6; no clear D gene. This CDR3 is built from 14 residues. Trimming removed 3 bases at V and 6 bases at J, with 9 bases between. In nucleotides, the CDR3 is TGTGCCAGCAGTTTCGGGCCGTCTAATTCACCCCTCCACTTT. This gives the protein CASSFGPSNSPLHF.

Only a few counts were recorded for this clonotype. CDR3 residues: CASSRAGLAGANIQYF. The CDR3 DNA reads TGCGCCAGCAGCCGAGCCGGACTAGCGGGAGCAAACATTCAGTACTTC. The gene calls are TRBV4-3 and TRBJ2-4; TRBD2 agrees at 13 bases. The length of the CDR3 is 16 residues. V lost 4 bases to trimming and J lost 6 bases; unmatched junction nucleotides: 6. The germline gives CDR1 LGHNA, CDR2 YSLEER.

This clonotype has only a few counts. This chain links TRBV12-3 or TRBV12-4 with TRBJ1-1; D is undetermined. This CDR3 has 13 residues. The V end lost 0 bases, the J end lost 4 bases, and 6 bases lay between the germline ends. The CDR3 bases are TGTGCCAGCAGTTTAGCCGAGGGCACTGAAGCTTTCTTT. It encodes CASSLAEGTEAFF.

This clonotype was counted at least ten times. This chain links TRBV3-1 with TRBJ2-7; D remains unclear. Germline lookup yields CDR1 LGHDT and CDR2 YNNKEL (reference sequence). This CDR3 comprises 12 residues. Trimming pared 3 bases from V and 2 bases from J, leaving 5 bases between. CDR3 sequence reads: CASSQYAYEQYF. CDR3 DNA: TGTGCCAGCAGCCAGTATGCCTACGAGCAGTACTTC.

This clonotype has more than one count but fewer than ten. This chain links TRBV5-1 with TRBJ2-6; D possibly corresponds to TRBD2 (5 bases). The V gene's germline CDR1 is SGHRS and CDR2 YFSETQ. This CDR3 is built from 16 residues. V shed 4 bases and J shed 1 base, with 12 bases lying between them. The CDR3 nucleotides read TGCGCCAGCAGCCCCGGGATCGGATCTGGGGCCAACGTCCTGACTTTC. This encodes CASSPGIGSGANVLTF.

The CDR3 DNA follows: TGTGCCAGCAGTTCCCATAGCGGGGGGGCCATCAATGAGCAGTTCTTC. Translation gives CASSSHSGGAINEQFF. This chain uses TRBV28 with TRBJ2-1, with 11 bases that match TRBD2. The V and J ends lost 4 bases and 6 bases, in that order; junction bases with no gene match: 8. This CDR3 is built from 16 residues. CDR1 MDHEN and CDR2 SYDVKM come from the germline V gene.

This clonotype occurred many times. The chain is built from TRBV9 and TRBJ2-3; D is uncertain. Trimming removed 0 bases from V and 0 bases from J, with 14 bases in between. CDR3 length: 17 amino acids. The germline CDR1 and CDR2 sequences are SGDLS and YYNGEE. The CDR3 loop reads CASSVEVRPTSTDTQYF. CDR3 nucleotides: TGTGCCAGCAGCGTAGAGGTCAGACCGACTAGCACAGATACGCAGTATTTT.

The V call is TRBV28, the J call TRBJ1-1; D is unresolved. Germline CDR1 reads MDHEN; CDR2 reads SYDVKM. V gave up 3 bases and J gave up 0 bases, with 8 bases separating them. The CDR3 spans 14 residues. CDR3 amino acids: CASSLGFLNTEAFF. In nucleotides, the CDR3 is TGTGCCAGCAGTTTGGGGTTTTTGAACACTGAAGCTTTCTTT.

This clonotype has ten or more counts. The chain has TRBV7-2 and TRBJ1-3; no reliable D call. V shed 6 bases and J shed 0 bases, with 12 bases lying between them. Germline CDR1 and CDR2: SGHTA and FQGNSA. CDR3 length equals 15 residues. The CDR3 spells CASRMQALSGNTIYF. Here the CDR3 DNA reads TGTGCCAGCAGGATGCAGGCCCTCTCTGGAAACACCATATATTTT.

V is TRBV12-3 or TRBV12-4 and J is TRBJ1-2; TRBD1 is a possible D gene (5 bases). The CDR3 has 13 amino acids. V was trimmed by 7 bases and J by 8 bases, leaving 17 bases between them. As DNA, the CDR3 is TGTGCCAGCACCCCGGGGGTACCGTCGGGCTACACCTTC. Its translation is CASTPGVPSGYTF.

This clonotype was picked up many times. This chain links TRBV7-3 with TRBJ2-5; 11 nucleotides match TRBD2. The length of the CDR3 is 13 residues. Germline CDR1 reads SGHTA; CDR2 reads FQGTGA. V shed 5 bases, J shed 9 bases, and the junction held 5 bases outside the gene matches. The CDR3 DNA reads as TGTGCCAGCAGCCCCGGGGGACTAGCGGCCCAGTACTTC. It encodes CASSPGGLAAQYF.

The table lists this clonotype with many counts. The J gene is TRBJ2-5, the V gene TRBV29-1; perhaps TRBD1 as D (5 bases). V lost 7 bases to trimming and J lost 5 bases, with 17 bases between them. The CDR3 has 13 amino acids. CDR1 and CDR2 from the germline V gene are SQVTM and ANQGSEA. In DNA, the CDR3 is TGCAGCGGAACCATTGGGGCAAAGGAGACCCAGTACTTC. It is translated as CSGTIGAKETQYF. The full variable domain, completed using reference TRBV29-1 and TRBJ2-5, is SAVISQKPSRDICQRGTSLTIQCQVDSQVTMMFWYRQQPGQSLTLIATANQGSEATYESGFVIDKFPISRPNLTFSTLTVSNMSPEDSSIYLCSGTIGAKETQYFGPGTRLLVL.

This clonotype has ten or more counts. The chain recombines TRBV19 with TRBJ2-1, with TRBD1 matching 8 bases. This CDR3 has 15 amino acids. In germline, CDR1 is LNHDA, CDR2 SQIVND (reference sequence). The V and J ends lost 5 bases and 5 bases, in that order; junction bases with no gene match: 8. CDR3 sequence reads: CASSARQGRNNEQFF. CDR3 sequence (DNA): TGTGCCAGTAGTGCTAGACAGGGGCGCAACAATGAGCAGTTCTTC.

The V gene is TRBV20-1, the J gene TRBJ2-7, with 15 bases fitting TRBD2. Germline loops: CDR1 DFQATT, CDR2 SNEGSKA (reference sequence). V was pared by 1 base and J by 4 bases, with 5 bases of the junction left unmatched. This CDR3 has 16 residues. The CDR3 sequence is CSARGTSGGARYEQYF. The CDR3 nucleotides read TGCAGTGCTAGAGGGACTAGCGGGGGGGCGCGGTACGAGCAGTACTTC.